This TCR beta chain comes out of a study of cytomegalovirus exposure and HLA in healthy donors. Overall study findings and caveats: Later analysis identified some 16,000 TCR beta sequences associated with HLA alleles, using a false discovery rate threshold of 0.05. Across HLA loci, a later analysis found differing TCR association rates, with DRB1 most and HLA-C fewest. In vitro checks showed that a few CMV-associated chains really do target CMV antigens. Reports credit the classifier with highly specific, highly sensitive diagnosis of cytomegalovirus status.

CDR3 length equals 14 residues. Trimming stripped 3 bases from V and 3 bases from J, with 10 bases between. Germline V gene data show CDR1 as SGDLS and CDR2 as YYNGEE. A word on this clone: What it binds is not known.

PCR used 60 Vbeta primers and 13 Jbeta primers. Repertoires were generated with immunoSEQ multiplex PCR, while TCRdb's copy carries only in-frame clones and drops some. The profile shows roughly 99,000 clones, 70% to 85% of them singletons. The chain is built from TRBV9 and TRBJ1-3; the D is unclear. Sequenced: PBMCs. The TCR was taken from a male donor in good health and CMV-seronegative. The chain's CDR3 is CASSAEEFGNTIYF. The CDR3 DNA follows: TGTGCCAGCAGCGCGGAGGAATTTGGAAACACCATATATTTT.